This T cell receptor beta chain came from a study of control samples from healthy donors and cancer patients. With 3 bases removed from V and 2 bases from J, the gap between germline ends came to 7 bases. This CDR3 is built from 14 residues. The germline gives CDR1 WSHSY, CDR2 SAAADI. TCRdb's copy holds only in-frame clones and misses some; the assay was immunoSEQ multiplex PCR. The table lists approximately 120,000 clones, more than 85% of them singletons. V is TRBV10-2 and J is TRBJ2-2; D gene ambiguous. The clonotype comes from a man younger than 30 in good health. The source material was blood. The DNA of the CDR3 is TGCGCCAGCAGTGAAGTACCTAACACCGGGGAGCTGTTTTTT. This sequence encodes CASSEVPNTGELFF.